This paragraph reports one T cell receptor beta chain. Its specificity is not known. This entry is derived from a study of cytomegalovirus exposure and HLA in healthy donors. General study results and limits: Later analysis indicated greater clonal expansion among HLA-associated TCR beta chains than among equally common other chains. Earlier analysis yielded a pattern in which most TCR beta V segments were productive about 90% or about 30% of the time. A later analysis associated 16,951 TCR beta sequences with HLA alleles at a 0.05 false discovery rate. Most CMV-associated TCR beta chains were later found to appear HLA-restricted.

CDR3 size: 19 residues. Losses at the gene ends were 5 bases for V and 4 bases for J; bases not matched to a gene: 21. Germline values: CDR1 MDHEN, CDR2 SYDVKM. The PCR had 60 Vbeta and 13 Jbeta primers. TCRdb's table, derived via immunoSEQ multiplex PCR, lists solely in-frame clones and lacks some. The profile shows approximately 200,000 clones, 82% of them singletons. This clonotype was obtained from a woman in her 50s in good health and CMV-seropositive. The chain recombines TRBV28 with TRBJ1-1; 8 bases line up with TRBD1. The sample taken for sequencing was PBMCs. CDR3 residues: CASSNLRAALQGASTEAFF. CDR3 sequence (DNA): TGTGCCAGCAGTAACCTGAGAGCGGCTCTTCAGGGGGCGAGCACTGAAGCTTTCTTT. The whole variable domain, remainder taken from reference TRBV28 and TRBJ1-1, is DVKVTQSSRYLVKRTGEKVFLECVQDMDHENMFWYRQDPGLGLRLIYFSYDVKMKEKGDIPEGYSVSREKKERFSLILESASTNQTSMYLCASSNLRAALQGASTEAFFGQGTRLTVV.